The 31 T cell receptor beta chains listed next were all sequenced from one sample in a study of blood T cell repertoires in COVID-19. Assay used: immunoSEQ multiplex PCR; TCRdb lists only in-frame clones, some missing. The sample holds 370,000 or so clones; approximately 77% are singletons and the top ten take about 1.2%. Source material: peripheral blood. The receptor set was obtained from a human donor with acute or convalescent COVID-19. The donor label of this sample is uncertain.

This rearrangement joins TRBV6-5 to TRBJ1-1, with unresolved D. The CDR3 contains 14 residues. From germline, CDR1 is MNHEY and CDR2 SVGAGI. The germline V and J ends were trimmed by 2 bases and 0 bases, with 7 bases remaining between them. The CDR3 is CASSYTSMNTEAFF. CDR3 DNA: TGTGCCAGCAGTTACACATCCATGAACACTGAAGCTTTCTTT.

V gene TRBV21-1 combines with J gene TRBJ2-5; the table names TRBD2, a call not compared with the DNA. TRBV21-1 is reported as a pseudogene. The CDR3 has 16 residues. The CDR3 loop reads CASSKGGGGLKETQYF. The CDR3 DNA reads as TGTGCCAGCAGCAAAGGGGGGGGCGGACTAAAAGAGACCCAGTACTTC.

This chain joins TRBV6-1 and TRBJ2-7; 7 positions match TRBD2. Germline values: CDR1 MNHNS, CDR2 SASEGT. V dropped 2 bases and J dropped 6; count of bases not matched to a gene: 1. The CDR3 sequence is 12 residues long. The DNA of the CDR3 is TGTGCCAGCAGTGAACCGGGAGGCGAGCAGTACTTC. Protein product: CASSEPGGEQYF.

This clone showed up just a few times. This chain uses TRBV29-1 with TRBJ1-2, with TRBD1 as a possible D gene (5 bases). Trimming removed 4 bases at V and 6 bases at J, with 15 bases between. The CDR3 length is 13 residues. CDR1 is SQVTM and CDR2 is ANQGSEA in the germline V gene. This CDR3 reads CSVVGGSKNGYTF. CDR3 bases: TGCAGCGTTGTGGGGGGGTCAAAGAATGGCTACACCTTC.

This clone was seen only a few times. The chain has TRBV5-1 and TRBJ2-2, with D possibly being TRBD2 (5 bases). The germline CDR1 and CDR2 sequences are SGHRS and YFSETQ. CDR3 length: 16 amino acids. Between the trimmed V and J ends, which lost 1 base and 4 bases, there was a span of 14 bases. The CDR3 here is CASSLTGMGGTGELFF. In DNA form, the CDR3 reads TGCGCCAGCAGCTTGACCGGGATGGGTGGCACCGGGGAGCTGTTTTTT. The complete variable domain, with remaining parts taken from reference TRBV5-1 and TRBJ2-2, reads KAGVTQTPRYLIKTRGQQVTLSCSPISGHRSVSWYQQTPGQGLQFLFEYFSETQRNKGNFPGRFSGRQFSNSRSEMNVSTLELGDSALYLCASSLTGMGGTGELFFGEGSRLTVL.

CDR3 residues: CASSLGGHGSPLHF. CDR3 sequence (DNA): TGTGCCAGCAGCTTAGGGGGGCACGGTTCACCCCTCCACTTT. The chain employs TRBV7-2 and TRBJ1-6, with D perhaps matching TRBD1 (6 bases). Germline assignment: CDR1 SGHTA and CDR2 FQGNSA. The V and J ends lost 1 base and 9 bases respectively, with 10 bases between them. This CDR3 is built from 14 residues. The full variable domain, in which reference TRBV7-2 and TRBJ1-6 provide the parts outside the CDR3, is GAGVSQSPSNKVTEKGKDVELRCDPISGHTALYWYRQSLGQGLEFLIYFQGNSAPDKSGLPSDRFSAERTGGSVSTLTIQRTQQEDSAVYLCASSLGGHGSPLHFGNGTRLTVT.

This chain uses TRBV18 with TRBJ2-1; D is perhaps TRBD1 (6 bases). Germline V gene sequence: CDR1 KGHSH, CDR2 LQKENI. V lost 1 base and J 3 bases, leaving 13 bases between the germline ends. The CDR3 is made up of 16 amino acids. For the CDR3, the DNA is TGTGCCAGCTCACCACGTGTTAAACAGGGCTACAATGAGCAGTTCTTC. Protein: CASSPRVKQGYNEQFF.

The chain combines TRBV9 with TRBJ1-2, with TRBD1 matching over 8 bases. V shed 2 bases and J 4 bases; nucleotides not matched to a gene: 10. Germline V gene data show CDR1 as SGDLS and CDR2 as YYNGEE. CDR3 length equals 16 residues. CDR3 sequence reads: CASSVAATGVGYGYTF. The CDR3 DNA sequence: TGTGCCAGCAGCGTCGCCGCGACAGGGGTTGGCTATGGCTACACCTTC.

The V and J genes are TRBV29-1 and TRBJ1-1; tentatively, D is TRBD1 (5 bases). This CDR3 region has 13 residues. V lost 4 bases and J 1 base, leaving 10 bases between the germline ends. CDR1 and CDR2 (germline): SQVTM, ANQGSEA. The CDR3 coding sequence is TGCAGCGTTGGGCAGGGAAGGAACACTGAAGCTTTCTTT. This encodes CSVGQGRNTEAFF.

V is TRBV2 and J is TRBJ2-7; maybe TRBD1 (5 bases). This CDR3 is built from 11 residues. The germline V gene has CDR1 SNHLY and CDR2 FYNNEI. V was shortened by 6 bases and J by 9 bases, with 12 bases between the two germline ends. DNA of the CDR3: TGTGCCAGCAGAGAGCAGGGCCGGCAGTACTTC. Translating it yields CASREQGRQYF.

The V call is TRBV27, the J call TRBJ2-1; TRBD1 matches at 10 bases. J was trimmed by 7 bases and V by 4 bases; bases with no gene match: 13. From germline, CDR1 is MNHEY and CDR2 SMNVEV (reference sequence). This CDR3 region has 17 residues. CDR3 in DNA: TGTGCCAGCAGTTCCCGACAGGGGGCCCCTTCAATGAATGAGCAGTTCTTC. The encoded protein is CASSSRQGAPSMNEQFF.

This clone was seen only a few times. This chain links TRBV19 with TRBJ2-7; D call uncertain. V gave up 3 bases and J gave up 3 bases, with 9 bases separating them. The CDR3 is 13 residues long. Germline-derived CDR1 and CDR2 are LNHDA and SQIVND (reference sequence). The CDR3 nucleotides read TGTGCCAGTAGTATCGCAGGTGGCTACGAGCAGTACTTC. Its protein is CASSIAGGYEQYF.

The chain links TRBV30 to TRBJ1-3; 8 bases fit TRBD1. CDR1 and CDR2 (germline): GTSNPN, SVGIG (reference sequence). The CDR3 runs 15 residues. The V gene end was trimmed by 4 bases and the J gene end by 4 bases; junction bases not matched to a gene: 9. The CDR3 reads CAWKKQGVSGNTIYF. As DNA, the CDR3 is TGTGCCTGGAAAAAACAGGGGGTGTCGGGAAACACCATATATTTT.

The chain has TRBV11-2 and TRBJ2-1; TRBD1 agrees at 8 bases. The CDR3 has 15 amino acids. V dropped 6 bases and J dropped 1; count of bases not matched to a gene: 5. CDR1 is SGHAT and CDR2 is FQNNGV in the germline V gene. CDR3 amino acids: CASSSTGGSYNEQFF. The CDR3 DNA reads as TGTGCCAGCAGTTCAACAGGGGGATCCTACAATGAGCAGTTCTTC.

This rearrangement joins TRBV6-6 to TRBJ1-1; D is perhaps TRBD1 (5 bases). Germline CDR1 is MNHNY and CDR2 is SVGAGI (reference sequence). CDR3 length: 16 amino acids. Trimming took 1 base from V and 0 from J, leaving 12 bases between them. CDR3 DNA: TGTGCCAGCAGTTACTTGGCAGGGAACTTGAACACTGAAGCTTTCTTT. Amino acid sequence: CASSYLAGNLNTEAFF.

The chain uses TRBV6-5 and TRBJ1-2; D perhaps matches TRBD1 (6 bases). The length of the CDR3 is 13 residues. Trimming stripped 6 bases from V and 6 bases from J, with 14 bases between. CDR1 is MNHEY and CDR2 is SVGAGI in the germline V gene. The CDR3 loop is CASSPLRGNGYTF. DNA of the CDR3: TGTGCCAGCAGCCCACTCAGGGGAAATGGCTACACCTTC.

CDR3 loop: CSAWAGSGYTF. CDR3 nucleotide sequence: TGCAGCGCCTGGGCCGGGAGTGGCTACACCTTC. This chain links TRBV29-1 with TRBJ1-2; D gene ambiguous. The CDR3 extends over 11 amino acids. Per germline, CDR1 SQVTM and CDR2 ANQGSEA. Between the trimmed V and J ends, which lost 7 bases and 7 bases, there was a span of 13 bases. The full variable domain, rest sourced from reference TRBV29-1 and TRBJ1-2, is SAVISQKPSRDICQRGTSLTIQCQVDSQVTMMFWYRQQPGQSLTLIATANQGSEATYESGFVIDKFPISRPNLTFSTLTVSNMSPEDSSIYLCSAWAGSGYTFGSGTRLTVV.

This clone came up a few times. V is TRBV2 and J is TRBJ1-2; D perhaps matches TRBD1 (6 bases). The V gene's germline CDR1 is SNHLY and CDR2 FYNNEI. CDR3 length equals 17 residues. The germline V and J ends were trimmed by 5 bases and 6 bases, with 25 bases remaining between them. DNA for the CDR3: TGTGCCAGCAGTCCAGGACAGAGAACTTATGGCAAACATGGCTACACCTTC. It is translated as CASSPGQRTYGKHGYTF.

The V call is TRBV6-1, the J call TRBJ1-1; D unresolved. Germline lookup yields CDR1 MNHNS and CDR2 SASEGT. The V end was cut by 2 bases, the J end by 1 base, with 11 bases between. The CDR3 is made up of 15 amino acids. The CDR3 region is CASSENPPQNTEAFF. In nucleotides, the CDR3 is TGTGCCAGCAGTGAAAACCCTCCACAGAACACTGAAGCTTTCTTT.

This rearrangement joins TRBV5-1 to TRBJ2-3; 9 bases agree with TRBD1. The CDR3 sequence is 15 residues long. Germline-derived CDR1 and CDR2 are SGHRS and YFSETQ. J lost 3 bases, V lost 3 bases, and 5 bases had no gene match. In nucleotides, the CDR3 is TGCGCCAGCAGCTACACAGGGGGCTCAACAGATACGCAGTATTTT. Its protein is CASSYTGGSTDTQYF.

The chain is built from TRBV15 and TRBJ1-5, with D possibly being TRBD1 (5 bases). CDR1 and CDR2 (germline): LNHNV, YYDKDF (reference sequence). V lost 0 bases to trimming and J lost 5 bases, with 5 bases between them. The CDR3 contains 13 residues. CDR3 residues: CATSRDRDQPQHF. The CDR3 nucleotides read TGTGCCACCAGCAGAGACAGGGATCAGCCCCAGCATTTT.

The J gene is TRBJ1-5, the V gene TRBV18, with 8 bases matching TRBD1. Germline CDR1 reads KGHSH; CDR2 reads LQKENI. The CDR3 totals 17 residues. J gave up 2 bases and V 0 bases, and 6 bases lay outside the gene matches. The CDR3 DNA follows: TGTGCCAGCTCACCACCTTTCGGACAGGGCGGCAATCAGCCCCAGCATTTT. This codes for CASSPPFGQGGNQPQHF.

This clone has a single count. This chain uses TRBV7-6 with TRBJ1-4; perhaps TRBD1 as D (6 bases). Germline CDR1 and CDR2: SGHVS and FNYEAQ. The CDR3 is 16 residues long. V lost 4 bases, J lost 0 bases, and 12 bases lay in between. The CDR3, as DNA: TGTGCCAGCAGCTGGGGTAGGGGGTCAACTAATGAAAAACTGTTTTTT. Translation: CASSWGRGSTNEKLFF.

CDR3 residues: CASSPVGAVLQETQYF. The CDR3 nucleotides are TGTGCCAGCAGCCCTGTAGGGGCAGTACTTCAAGAGACCCAGTACTTC. The chain links TRBV6-2 or TRBV6-3 to TRBJ2-5, with D possibly being TRBD1 (5 bases). This CDR3 spans 16 amino acids. CDR1 and CDR2 from the germline V gene are MNHEY and SVGEGT. Trimming stripped 6 bases from V and 2 bases from J, with 19 bases between.

The chain couples TRBV30 to TRBJ1-6, with 8 bases that match TRBD1. The CDR3 spans 13 residues. The V gene's germline CDR1 is GTSNPN and CDR2 SVGIG (reference sequence). V was clipped by 5 bases and J by 6 bases; unmatched bases: 3. Written as DNA, the CDR3 is TGTGCCTGGCAGGGACAGGTTAATTCACCCCTCCACTTT. Translation gives CAWQGQVNSPLHF.

CDR3 DNA: TGCGCCAGCAGGGACACAGGGGGCGGCGATGGCTACACCTTC. This gives the protein CASRDTGGGDGYTF. The chain has TRBV10-2 and TRBJ1-2; 9 nucleotides align to TRBD1. In germline, CDR1 is WSHSY, CDR2 SAAADI. The CDR3 runs 14 residues. V dropped 6 bases and J dropped 6; count of bases not matched to a gene: 8.

V is TRBV21-1 and J is TRBJ2-1; TRBD2, as called in the table, went unchecked against the DNA. TRBV21-1 is assigned pseudogene status. CDR3 length: 19 amino acids. CDR3 nucleotide sequence: TGTGCCAGCAGCAAACCAATCAAGACTAGCCCGGTGGCTTACAATGAGCAGTTCTTC. Residues: CASSKPIKTSPVAYNEQFF.

CDR3 bases: TGTGCCAGCAGTTCCCGGACTAGGGGCTACAATGAGCAGTTCTTC. This codes for CASSSRTRGYNEQFF. The chain employs TRBV28 and TRBJ2-1, with 7 bases fitting TRBD2. In germline, CDR1 is MDHEN, CDR2 SYDVKM. This CDR3 region has 15 residues. Unmatched junction bases numbered 6, after V lost 4 bases and J lost 3 bases.

This clone came up many times. This chain links TRBV29-1 with TRBJ1-2; TRBD1 is a possible D gene (6 bases). Trimming took off 7 bases at V and 2 bases at J, with 17 bases between the two ends. CDR3 length: 14 residues. The germline V gene has CDR1 SQVTM and CDR2 ANQGSEA. Here the CDR3 reads CSAERGGGNYGYTF. CDR3 sequence (DNA): TGCAGCGCCGAAAGGGGGGGTGGCAACTATGGCTACACCTTC.

This clone was detected only a few times. The chain is built from TRBV10-1 and TRBJ1-1; weak D call: TRBD1 (5 bases). CDR3 size: 15 residues. Trimming removed 3 bases at V and 6 bases at J, with 17 bases between. The germline V gene encodes CDR1 WNHNN and CDR2 SYGVQD (reference sequence). This chain's CDR3 is CASSDGSGQTAEAFF. The DNA of the CDR3 is TGCGCCAGCAGTGACGGATCAGGGCAGACCGCTGAAGCTTTCTTT.

The gene calls are TRBV2 and TRBJ2-1, with a weak D call TRBD2 (6 bases). CDR3 length: 13 residues. V lost 5 bases to trimming and J lost 9 bases, with 14 bases between them. The germline V gene has CDR1 SNHLY and CDR2 FYNNEI. CDR3 in amino acids: CASSSRERAEQFF. The DNA of the CDR3 is TGTGCCAGCAGTTCACGGGAGAGGGCTGAGCAGTTCTTC. Using reference TRBV2 and TRBJ2-1 for the parts outside the CDR3, the full variable domain is EPEVTQTPSHQVTQMGQEVILRCVPISNHLYFYWYRQILGQKVEFLVSFYNNEISEKSEIFDDQFSVERPDGSNFTLKIRSTKLEDSAMYFCASSSRERAEQFFGPGTRLTVL.